This record looks at one TCR beta chain sequence and its context. Its antigen is unknown. Base quality data are lacking; no much larger clone is found one base away. This sample was taken from a study of beta chain features in type 1 diabetes listed by TCRdb under 2018. In terms of the full investigation: Patients and healthy donors did not differ in mean age, gender distribution, total cell number or subset yield. A total of 85 million to 110 million sorted cells were examined across all samples, and RNA yield correlated strongly with the number of cells per subset. The study compared TCRB repertoires of sorted circulating CD4+ T cell subsets between recently diagnosed type 1 diabetes patients and matched healthy donors. Whereas all 28 donors provided naive and central memory subsets, regulatory and stem cell-like memory subsets were isolated from just 8 patients and about 8 healthy donors.

Each donor gave one peripheral blood draw, averaging approximately 110 mL, which was collected into heparinised tubes. A BD FACSAria II was used to sort naive, central memory, regulatory and stem cell-like memory CD4+ T cells with a panel that included CD45RO, CCR7, CD25, CD127, CD95 and CD27. A purity above 95% was achieved for all sorted populations. PBMCs were isolated right away by Lymphoprep density gradient centrifugation and were stained directly, without culture. To minimize batch effects, samples were stained and sorted in pairs, one healthy donor with one patient per experiment. Sequences GTSNPN (CDR1) and SVGIG (CDR2) are obtained from the germline V gene (reference sequence). The CDR3 covers 13 residues, taking in both the cysteine and the phenylalanine. Only the CDR3 part of the read is kept: 39 bases, read in frame from the first base. V and J are truncated by 4 bases and 0 bases respectively, leaving an intervening sequence of 9 bases.

What the study reported, not specific to this receptor: PCR might favor shorter templates, but patient and control samples were amplified and corrected together, so any skew would affect both groups equally. The naive, central memory and regulatory TCRB repertoires appeared to resemble one another more closely among patients than among healthy donors. HLA sub-analyses involved small numbers of individuals, so any influence of HLA type on TCRB rearrangement remained unresolved. Because cDNA was sequenced instead of genomic DNA, activated cells with high expression could be over-represented, although the groups did not differ in activation or CD3 levels. Fewer insertions and more nucleotide deletions at VDJ recombination sites were observed in patients with type 1 diabetes, implying thymic rearrangement abnormalities. In all four CD4+ subsets, TCRB CDR3 length was moderately but significantly shorter in type 1 diabetes patients.

The entire isolated RNA was reverse transcribed using the High Capacity cDNA Reverse Transcription Kit, and thus expressed TCRB transcripts were sequenced. Deep immunoSEQ sequencing was performed on naive, central memory and regulatory T cell samples, with an average of about 4 million total reads per sample. After sorted cells were lysed in RLT buffer, RNA was extracted with DNase-treated RNeasy Micro or Mini kits, with the choice depending on cell number. Each cell subset was processed on its own to prevent cross-contamination, while patient and healthy donor samples were processed together. TCRB sequences were amplified from cDNA with the immunoSEQ multiplex PCR, producing 87-bp fragments spanning the CDR3 region. Sequencing of the amplicons was performed on the Illumina HiSeq platform. The study's own analysis went as follows. PCR bias was corrected computationally using synthetic template baselines, and reads within Hamming distance 2 were collapsed, with unmergeable singletons discarded. Reads were aligned to IMGT to assign V, D and J genes, CDR3 length, and insertions or deletions at six rearrangement sites. Clonotype counts were normalized to sorted cell number within each subset before computing true diversity and Gini coefficients with the tcR R package. The overlap coefficient, calculated on TCRB nucleotide sequences, was used to quantify repertoire sharing. Drawn from immuneACCESS, this table holds only the in-frame rearrangements with V and J called that TCRdb kept. Clones are partly lost; checked studies trace under half to an unresolved V gene and leave the rest unexplained. V, J and clone size are those of that table, while D and trimming were read from the DNA. Here the sample has some 190,000 clones; roughly 7.1% occur a single time. Of the sample, approximately 0.85% falls within the top ten clones.

The receptor was isolated from a middle-aged woman with type 1 diabetes. The V gene is TRBV30 and the J gene is TRBJ1-1; TRBD1 might be the D gene, on 6 matching bases. Sequencing used central memory CD4+ T cells from blood. The CDR3 protein: CAWTTGLNTEAFF. Here is the DNA: TGTGCCTGGACAACAGGGTTGAACACTGAAGCTTTCTTT.